The T cell receptor (beta chain) under discussion was sequenced for a study of cytomegalovirus exposure and HLA in healthy donors. Among the 120 or so subjects of the validation cohort, separate from the roughly 670-subject first cohort, were the donors. Germline V lookup: CDR1 SGHNT, CDR2 YYREEE (reference sequence). V dropped 4 bases and J dropped 4 bases, with 14 bases sitting between them. The CDR3 loop spans 14 amino acids. Whole-study results and caveats: Researchers catalogued about 150 TCR beta chains as cytomegalovirus-associated. A few chains linked to CMV were shown in vitro to be specific for CMV antigens.

This clone was seen a few times. Its specificity is not known. The assay was immunoSEQ multiplex PCR, and TCRdb's table has in-frame clones only and misses some. This sample yields roughly 140,000 clones, of which 70% to 90% are seen a single time; roughly 10% belongs to the top ten. Sample: PBMCs. The chain links TRBV5-4 to TRBJ1-2; weak D call: TRBD1 (5 bases). This clonotype was sampled from a man aged 18 to 29 in good health and CMV-seropositive. The CDR3 is CASSRGGARYGYTF. The CDR3 DNA follows: TGTGCCAGCAGCCGCGGCGGGGCCCGCTATGGCTACACCTTC. Together with reference TRBV5-4 and TRBJ1-2, the CDR3 gives the full variable domain: ETGVTQSPTHLIKTRGQQVTLRCSSQSGHNTVSWYQQALGQGPQFIFQYYREEENGRGNFPPRFSGLQFPNYSSELNVNALELDDSALYLCASSRGGARYGYTFGSGTRLTVV.